This T cell receptor beta chain was sequenced in a study of T cells in Graves' hyperthyroidism and ophthalmopathy. RNA transcripts were the template for amplifying TCR beta CDR3 regions. Using the HTBI primer set, a first-round RT-PCR was run on the TCR CDR3. Using its own MiXCR run on the multiplex PCR reads, TCRdb lists one record per CDR3 protein. This sample has hundreds of thousands of distinct CDR3 sequences; approximately 15% occur once, and the top ten carry 9.5% to 15%. Germline CDR1 and CDR2: MDHEN and SYDVKM. The length of the CDR3 is 13 residues. The germline V and J ends were trimmed by 6 bases and 0 bases, with 9 bases remaining between them. This clonotype was counted many times.

V is TRBV28 and J is TRBJ2-7; D ambiguous. Sequenced: blood. The TCR was taken from a woman in her 50s with Graves' ophthalmopathy. The CDR3 DNA reads as TGTGCCAGCAGATCGAAGAGCTCCTACGAGCAGTACTTC. It specifies CASRSKSSYEQYF.